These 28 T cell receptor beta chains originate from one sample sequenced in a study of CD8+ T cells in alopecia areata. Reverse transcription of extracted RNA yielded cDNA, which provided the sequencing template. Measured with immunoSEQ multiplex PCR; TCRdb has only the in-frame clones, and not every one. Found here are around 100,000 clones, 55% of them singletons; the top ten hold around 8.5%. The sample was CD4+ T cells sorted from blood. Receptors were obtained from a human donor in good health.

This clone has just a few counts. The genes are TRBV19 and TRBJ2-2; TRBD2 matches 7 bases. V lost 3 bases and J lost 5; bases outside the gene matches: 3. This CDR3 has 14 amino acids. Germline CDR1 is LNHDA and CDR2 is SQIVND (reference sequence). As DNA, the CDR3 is TGTGCCAGTAGTATGACCGGGAGGACCGGGGAGCTGTTTTTT. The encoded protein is CASSMTGRTGELFF. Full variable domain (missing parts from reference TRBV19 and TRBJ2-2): DGGITQSPKYLFRKEGQNVTLSCEQNLNHDAMYWYRQDPGQGLRLIYYSQIVNDFQKGDIAEGYSVSREKKESFPLTVTSAQKNPTAFYLCASSMTGRTGELFFGEGSRLTVL.

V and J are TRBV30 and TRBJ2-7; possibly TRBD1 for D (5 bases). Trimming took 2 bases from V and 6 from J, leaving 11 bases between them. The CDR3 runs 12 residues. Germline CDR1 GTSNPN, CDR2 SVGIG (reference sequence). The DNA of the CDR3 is TGTGCCTGGAGTCGCGCAGGGATCGAGCAGTACTTC. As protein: CAWSRAGIEQYF.

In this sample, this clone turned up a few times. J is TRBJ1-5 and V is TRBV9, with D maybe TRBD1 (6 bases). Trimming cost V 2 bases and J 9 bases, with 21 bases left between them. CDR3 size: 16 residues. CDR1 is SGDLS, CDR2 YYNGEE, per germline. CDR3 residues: CASSVADRRPARPQHF. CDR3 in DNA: TGTGCCAGCAGCGTTGCCGACAGGCGGCCCGCGCGGCCCCAGCATTTT.

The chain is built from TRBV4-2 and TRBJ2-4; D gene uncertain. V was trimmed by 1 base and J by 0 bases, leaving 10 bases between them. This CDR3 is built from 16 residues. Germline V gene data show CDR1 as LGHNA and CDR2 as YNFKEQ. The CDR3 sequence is CASSQGLSAAKNIQYF. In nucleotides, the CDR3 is TGTGCCAGCAGCCAAGGCCTCTCCGCAGCCAAAAACATTCAGTACTTC.

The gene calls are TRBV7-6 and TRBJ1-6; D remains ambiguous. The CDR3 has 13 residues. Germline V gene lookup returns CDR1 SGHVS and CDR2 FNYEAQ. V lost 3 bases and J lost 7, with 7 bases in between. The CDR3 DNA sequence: TGTGCCAGCAGCTTTAGTAGGAATTCACCCCTCCACTTT. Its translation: CASSFSRNSPLHF.

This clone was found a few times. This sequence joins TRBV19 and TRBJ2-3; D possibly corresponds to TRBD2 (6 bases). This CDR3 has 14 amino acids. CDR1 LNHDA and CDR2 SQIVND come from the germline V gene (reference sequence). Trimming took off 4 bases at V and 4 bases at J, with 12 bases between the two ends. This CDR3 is CASSRISGADTQYF. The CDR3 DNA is TGTGCCAGTAGTAGAATTAGCGGCGCAGATACGCAGTATTTT. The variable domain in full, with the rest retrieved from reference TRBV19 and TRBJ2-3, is DGGITQSPKYLFRKEGQNVTLSCEQNLNHDAMYWYRQDPGQGLRLIYYSQIVNDFQKGDIAEGYSVSREKKESFPLTVTSAQKNPTAFYLCASSRISGADTQYFGPGTRLTVL.

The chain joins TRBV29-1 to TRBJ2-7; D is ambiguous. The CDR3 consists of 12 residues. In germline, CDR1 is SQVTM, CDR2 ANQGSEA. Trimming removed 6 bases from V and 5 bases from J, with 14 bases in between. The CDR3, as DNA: TGCAGCGTCCCCACCGGCGTTGACGAGCAGTACTTC. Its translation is CSVPTGVDEQYF.

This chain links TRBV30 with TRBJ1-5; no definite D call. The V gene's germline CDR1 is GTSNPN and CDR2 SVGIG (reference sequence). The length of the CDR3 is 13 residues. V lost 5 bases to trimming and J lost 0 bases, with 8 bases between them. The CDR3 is CAWGRNSNQPQHF. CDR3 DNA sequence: TGTGCCTGGGGGAGGAATAGCAATCAGCCCCAGCATTTT.

For the CDR3, the DNA is TGTGCCATCAGATGGTTGACTAGCGGGGCTCTAGGAGATACGCAGTATTTT. Its protein is CAIRWLTSGALGDTQYF. This sequence joins TRBV10-3 and TRBJ2-3, with TRBD2 matching over 11 bases. The V segment lost 6 bases and the J segment 5 bases; nucleotides outside the gene matches: 13. The CDR3 contains 17 residues. From germline, CDR1 is ENHRY and CDR2 SYGVKD.

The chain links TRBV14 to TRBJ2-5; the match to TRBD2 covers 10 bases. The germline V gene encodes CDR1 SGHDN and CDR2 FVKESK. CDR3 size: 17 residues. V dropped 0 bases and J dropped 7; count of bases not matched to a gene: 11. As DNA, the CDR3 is TGTGCCAGCAGCCAAGATTTTGGCGAGCGGGGGGGCCGGACCCAGTACTTC. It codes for CASSQDFGERGGRTQYF.

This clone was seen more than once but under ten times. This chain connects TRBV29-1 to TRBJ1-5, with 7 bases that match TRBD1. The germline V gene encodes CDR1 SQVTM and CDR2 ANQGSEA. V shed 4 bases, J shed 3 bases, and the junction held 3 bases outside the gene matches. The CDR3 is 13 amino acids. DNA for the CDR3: TGCAGCGTTGGAGACAGGGCCAATCAGCCCCAGCATTTT. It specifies CSVGDRANQPQHF.

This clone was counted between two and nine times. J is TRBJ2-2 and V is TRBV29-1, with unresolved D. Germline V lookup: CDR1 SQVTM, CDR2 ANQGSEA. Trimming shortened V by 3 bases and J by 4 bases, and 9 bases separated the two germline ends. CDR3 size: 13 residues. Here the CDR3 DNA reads TGCAGCGTTGATGCAGAGGCCACCGGGGAGCTGTTTTTT. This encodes CSVDAEATGELFF.

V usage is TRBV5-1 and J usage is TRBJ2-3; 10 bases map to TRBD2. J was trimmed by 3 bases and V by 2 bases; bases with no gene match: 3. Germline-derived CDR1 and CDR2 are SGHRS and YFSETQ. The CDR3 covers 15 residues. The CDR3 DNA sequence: TGCGCCAGCAGCTTCGGACTAGCGGAAACAGATACGCAGTATTTT. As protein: CASSFGLAETDTQYF.

The CDR3 bases are TGTGCCACCAGCACCCGGACAGGACAAGAGACCCAGTACTTC. It translates to CATSTRTGQETQYF. This chain uses TRBV15 with TRBJ2-5, with 7 bases fitting TRBD1. Per germline, CDR1 LNHNV and CDR2 YYDKDF (reference sequence). J lost 2 bases, V lost 4 bases, and 4 bases had no gene match. The CDR3 runs 14 residues.

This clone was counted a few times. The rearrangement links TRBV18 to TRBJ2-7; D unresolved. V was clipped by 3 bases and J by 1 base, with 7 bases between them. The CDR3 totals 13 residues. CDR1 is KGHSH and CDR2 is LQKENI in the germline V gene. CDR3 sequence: CASSPMVSYEQYF. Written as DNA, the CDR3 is TGTGCCAGCTCACCGATGGTGTCCTACGAGCAGTACTTC.

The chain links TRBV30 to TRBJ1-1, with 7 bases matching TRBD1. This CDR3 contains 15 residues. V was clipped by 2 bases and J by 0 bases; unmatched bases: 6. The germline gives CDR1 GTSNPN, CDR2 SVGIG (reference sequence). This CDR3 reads CAWSMAGGLNTEAFF. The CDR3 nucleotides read TGTGCCTGGAGTATGGCAGGGGGTCTGAACACTGAAGCTTTCTTT.

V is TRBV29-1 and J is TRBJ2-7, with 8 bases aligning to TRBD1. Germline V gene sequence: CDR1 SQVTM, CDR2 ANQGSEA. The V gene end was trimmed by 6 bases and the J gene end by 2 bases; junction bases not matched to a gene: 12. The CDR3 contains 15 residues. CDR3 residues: CSVANQGARTYEQYF. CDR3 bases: TGCAGCGTGGCTAACCAGGGGGCTCGGACCTACGAGCAGTACTTC.

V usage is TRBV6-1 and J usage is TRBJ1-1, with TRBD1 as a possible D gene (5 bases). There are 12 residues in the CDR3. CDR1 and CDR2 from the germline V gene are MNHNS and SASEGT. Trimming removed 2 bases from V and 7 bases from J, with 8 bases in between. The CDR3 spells CASSEMGGEAFF. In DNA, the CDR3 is TGTGCCAGCAGTGAAATGGGGGGTGAAGCTTTCTTT.

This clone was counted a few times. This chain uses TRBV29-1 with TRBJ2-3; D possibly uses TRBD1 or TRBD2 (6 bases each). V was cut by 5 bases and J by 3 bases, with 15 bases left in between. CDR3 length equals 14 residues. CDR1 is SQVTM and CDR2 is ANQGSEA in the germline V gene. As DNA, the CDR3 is TGCAGCGTTCCGAGGATAGGGGGGACAGATACGCAGTATTTT. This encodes CSVPRIGGTDTQYF.

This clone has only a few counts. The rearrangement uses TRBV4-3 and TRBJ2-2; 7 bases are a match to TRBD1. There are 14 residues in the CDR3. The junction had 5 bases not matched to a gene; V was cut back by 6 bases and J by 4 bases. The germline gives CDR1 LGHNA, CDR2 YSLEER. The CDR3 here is CASSLQGSTGELFF. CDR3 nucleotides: TGCGCCAGCAGTTTACAGGGGTCCACCGGGGAGCTGTTTTTT.

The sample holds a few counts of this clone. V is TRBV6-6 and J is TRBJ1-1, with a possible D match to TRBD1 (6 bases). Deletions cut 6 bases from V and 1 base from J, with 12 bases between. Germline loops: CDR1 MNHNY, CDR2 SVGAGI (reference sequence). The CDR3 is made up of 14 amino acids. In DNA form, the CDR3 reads TGTGCCAGCAGAAAACAGGGCGAGAACACTGAAGCTTTCTTT. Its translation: CASRKQGENTEAFF.

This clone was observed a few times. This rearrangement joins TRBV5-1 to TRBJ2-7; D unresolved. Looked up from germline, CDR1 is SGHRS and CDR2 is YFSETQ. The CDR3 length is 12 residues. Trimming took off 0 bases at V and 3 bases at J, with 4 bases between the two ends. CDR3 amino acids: CASSLDFYEQYF. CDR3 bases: TGCGCCAGCAGCTTGGATTTCTACGAGCAGTACTTC.

The CDR3 spells CASSRTTGELFF. The CDR3 DNA reads TGTGCCAGCAGCCGCACCACCGGGGAGCTGTTTTTT. V gene TRBV7-9 combines with J gene TRBJ2-2; D is ambiguous. V lost 5 bases and J 4 bases, leaving 5 bases between the germline ends. The CDR3 runs to 12 residues. Per germline, CDR1 SEHNR and CDR2 FQNEAQ (reference sequence).

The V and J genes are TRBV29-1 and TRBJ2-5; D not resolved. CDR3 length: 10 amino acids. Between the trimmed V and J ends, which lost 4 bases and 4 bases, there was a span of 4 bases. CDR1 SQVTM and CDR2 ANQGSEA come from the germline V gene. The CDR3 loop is CSVAAETQYF. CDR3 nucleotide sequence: TGCAGCGTTGCAGCAGAGACCCAGTACTTC.

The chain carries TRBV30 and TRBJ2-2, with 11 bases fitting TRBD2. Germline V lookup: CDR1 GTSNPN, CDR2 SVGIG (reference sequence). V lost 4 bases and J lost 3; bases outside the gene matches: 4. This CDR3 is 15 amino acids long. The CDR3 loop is CAWILAGAYTGELFF. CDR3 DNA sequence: TGTGCCTGGATACTAGCGGGGGCCTACACCGGGGAGCTGTTTTTT.

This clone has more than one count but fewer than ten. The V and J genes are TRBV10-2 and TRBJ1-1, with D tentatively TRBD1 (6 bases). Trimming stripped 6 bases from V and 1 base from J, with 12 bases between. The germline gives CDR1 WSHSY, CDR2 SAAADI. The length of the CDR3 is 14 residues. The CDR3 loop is CASSLQGTNTEAFF. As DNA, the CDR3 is TGCGCCAGCAGCCTACAGGGTACGAACACTGAAGCTTTCTTT.

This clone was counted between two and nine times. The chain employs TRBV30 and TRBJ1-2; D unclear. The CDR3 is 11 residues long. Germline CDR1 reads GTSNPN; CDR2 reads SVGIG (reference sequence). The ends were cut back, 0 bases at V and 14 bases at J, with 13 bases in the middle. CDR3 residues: CAWSVSEAGTF. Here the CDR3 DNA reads TGTGCCTGGAGTGTTTCCGAGGCGGGAACCTTC.

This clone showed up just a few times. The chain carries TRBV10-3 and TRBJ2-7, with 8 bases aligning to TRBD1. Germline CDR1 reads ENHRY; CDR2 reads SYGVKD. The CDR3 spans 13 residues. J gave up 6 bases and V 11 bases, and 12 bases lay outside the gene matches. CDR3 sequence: CAVDREWGGEQYF. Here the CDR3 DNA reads TGTGCCGTGGACAGGGAGTGGGGTGGCGAGCAGTACTTC.